This T cell receptor (beta chain) was sequenced during a study of human T cells and chemical hapten exposure. Germline V gene sequence: CDR1 SGHRS, CDR2 YFSETQ. The CDR3 length is 19 residues. The V segment lost 5 bases and the J segment 0 bases; nucleotides outside the gene matches: 11. Time point denoted: patch test 1, 2 weeks after DPC sensitization. Treatment: therapeutic diphenylcyclopropenone sensitization with weekly scalp DPC. TCRdb reprocessed the RACE reads with MiXCR, giving one entry per CDR3 protein. The sample contains 85,000 to 100,000 distinct CDR3 sequences, 9.5% to 15% of which appear only once. This clonotype appeared many times.

The chain has TRBV5-1 and TRBJ2-6, with 10 bases aligning to TRBD2. This sample comprised whole blood, obtained in connection with sensitization to the hapten diphenylcyclopropenone (DPC). The clonotype comes from a woman aged 35 to 49 with alopecia areata. Some clones in this sample may be carry-over from other donors' samples. This chain's CDR3 is CASRPGTSADYSGANVLTF. CDR3 in DNA: TGCGCCAGCAGACCCGGGACTAGCGCTGATTACTCTGGGGCCAACGTCCTGACTTTC.